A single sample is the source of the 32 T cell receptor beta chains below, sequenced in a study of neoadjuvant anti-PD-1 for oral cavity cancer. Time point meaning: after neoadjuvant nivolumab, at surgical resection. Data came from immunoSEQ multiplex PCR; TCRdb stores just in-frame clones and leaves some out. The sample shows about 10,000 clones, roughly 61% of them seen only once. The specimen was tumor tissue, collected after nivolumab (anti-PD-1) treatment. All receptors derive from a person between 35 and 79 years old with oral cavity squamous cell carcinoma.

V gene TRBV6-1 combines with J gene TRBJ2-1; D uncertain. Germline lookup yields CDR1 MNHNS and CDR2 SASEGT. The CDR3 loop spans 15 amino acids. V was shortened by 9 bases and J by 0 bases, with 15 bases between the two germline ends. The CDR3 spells CASLMTASSYNEQFF. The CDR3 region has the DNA TGTGCCAGTTTAATGACGGCCAGCTCCTACAATGAGCAGTTCTTC.

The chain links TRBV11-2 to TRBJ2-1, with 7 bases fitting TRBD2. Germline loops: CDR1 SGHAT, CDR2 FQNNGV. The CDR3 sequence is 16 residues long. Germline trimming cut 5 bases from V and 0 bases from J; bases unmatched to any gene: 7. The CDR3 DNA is TGTGCCAGCAGCGTGCAAAGCGGGGCCTCCTACAATGAGCAGTTCTTC. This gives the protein CASSVQSGASYNEQFF.

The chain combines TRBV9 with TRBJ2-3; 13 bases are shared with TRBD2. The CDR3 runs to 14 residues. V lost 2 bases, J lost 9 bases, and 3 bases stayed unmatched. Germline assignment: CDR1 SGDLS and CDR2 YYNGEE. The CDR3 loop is CASSVGTSGTTQYF. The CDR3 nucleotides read TGTGCCAGCAGCGTGGGGACTAGCGGGACGACGCAGTATTTT. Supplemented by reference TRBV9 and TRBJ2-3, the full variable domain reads DSGVTQTPKHLITATGQRVTLRCSPRSGDLSVYWYQQSLDQGLQFLIQYYNGEERAKGNILERFSAQQFPDLHSELNLSSLELGDSALYFCASSVGTSGTTQYFGPGTRLTVL.

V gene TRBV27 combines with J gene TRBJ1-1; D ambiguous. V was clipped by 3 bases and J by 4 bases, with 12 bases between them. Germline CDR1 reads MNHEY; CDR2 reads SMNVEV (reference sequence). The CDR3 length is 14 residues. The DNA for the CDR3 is TGTGCCAGCAGTTTGGGGAACGCTGGCACTGAAGCTTTCTTT. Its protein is CASSLGNAGTEAFF.

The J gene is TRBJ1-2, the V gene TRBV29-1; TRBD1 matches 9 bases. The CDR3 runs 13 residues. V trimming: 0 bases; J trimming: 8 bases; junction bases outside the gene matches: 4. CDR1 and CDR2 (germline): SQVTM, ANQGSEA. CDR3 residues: CSVEDNRGQGYTF. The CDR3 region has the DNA TGCAGCGTTGAAGATAACAGGGGGCAAGGCTACACCTTC.

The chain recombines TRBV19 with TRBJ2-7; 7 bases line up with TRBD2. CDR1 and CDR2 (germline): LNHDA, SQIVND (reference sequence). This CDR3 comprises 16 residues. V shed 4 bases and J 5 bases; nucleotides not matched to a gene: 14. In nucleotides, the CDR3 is TGTGCCAGTAGTACATGGGCTAGCGGAAGGAGCAACGAGCAGTACTTC. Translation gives CASSTWASGRSNEQYF. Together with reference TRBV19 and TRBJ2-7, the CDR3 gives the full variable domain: DGGITQSPKYLFRKEGQNVTLSCEQNLNHDAMYWYRQDPGQGLRLIYYSQIVNDFQKGDIAEGYSVSREKKESFPLTVTSAQKNPTAFYLCASSTWASGRSNEQYFGPGTRLTVT.

The CDR3 loop reads CASSPSEGTGSFFNTEAFF. The CDR3 bases are TGCGCCAGCAGCCCCTCCGAGGGGACAGGGAGTTTTTTTAACACTGAAGCTTTCTTT. The V gene is TRBV5-1, the J gene TRBJ1-1, with 9 nucleotides matching TRBD1. Losses at the gene ends were 4 bases for V and 2 bases for J; bases not matched to a gene: 18. The CDR3 covers 19 residues. CDR1 and CDR2 from the germline V gene are SGHRS and YFSETQ.

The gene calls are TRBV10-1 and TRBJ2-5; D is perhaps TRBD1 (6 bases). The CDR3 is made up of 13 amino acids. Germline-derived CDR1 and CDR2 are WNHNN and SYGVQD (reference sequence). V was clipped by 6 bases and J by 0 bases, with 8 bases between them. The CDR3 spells CASSGQYQETQYF. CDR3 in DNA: TGCGCCAGCAGCGGACAGTACCAAGAGACCCAGTACTTC.

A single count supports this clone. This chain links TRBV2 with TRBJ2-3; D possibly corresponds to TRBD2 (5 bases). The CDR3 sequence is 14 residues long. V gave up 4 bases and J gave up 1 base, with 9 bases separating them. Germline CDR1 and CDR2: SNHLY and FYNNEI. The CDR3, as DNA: TGTGCCAGCAGTGTATCACTAGGCACAGATACGCAGTATTTT. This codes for CASSVSLGTDTQYF.

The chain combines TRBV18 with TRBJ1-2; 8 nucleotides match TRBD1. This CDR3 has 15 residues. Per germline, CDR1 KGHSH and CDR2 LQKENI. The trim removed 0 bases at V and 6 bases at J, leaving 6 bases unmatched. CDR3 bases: TGTGCCAGCTCACCACCGGAGACAGGGGTTCATGGCTACACCTTC. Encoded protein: CASSPPETGVHGYTF.

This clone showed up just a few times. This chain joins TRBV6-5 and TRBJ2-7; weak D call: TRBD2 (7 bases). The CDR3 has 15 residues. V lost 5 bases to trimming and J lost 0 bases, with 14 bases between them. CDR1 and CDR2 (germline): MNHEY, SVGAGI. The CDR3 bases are TGTGCCAGCAGTATTGGGGGGGCGGCCTCCTACGAGCAGTACTTC. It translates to CASSIGGAASYEQYF.

The CDR3 bases are TGTGCCAGCAGCTTGGACGGGATGGGGGAAGAGACCCAGTACTTC. Translating gives CASSLDGMGEETQYF. The chain combines TRBV5-4 with TRBJ2-5, with D possibly called TRBD1 or TRBD2 (5 bases each). The V end lost 0 bases, the J end lost 3 bases, and 12 bases lay between the germline ends. The CDR3 is made up of 15 amino acids. Germline V CDR1 and CDR2: SGHNT, YYREEE (reference sequence).

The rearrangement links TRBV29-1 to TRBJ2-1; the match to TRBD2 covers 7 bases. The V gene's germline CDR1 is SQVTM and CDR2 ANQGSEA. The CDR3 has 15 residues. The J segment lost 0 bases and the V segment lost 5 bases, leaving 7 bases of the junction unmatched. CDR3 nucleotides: TGCAGCGTTCGGCCCGGGAGGAGCTCCTACAATGAGCAGTTCTTC. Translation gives CSVRPGRSSYNEQFF.

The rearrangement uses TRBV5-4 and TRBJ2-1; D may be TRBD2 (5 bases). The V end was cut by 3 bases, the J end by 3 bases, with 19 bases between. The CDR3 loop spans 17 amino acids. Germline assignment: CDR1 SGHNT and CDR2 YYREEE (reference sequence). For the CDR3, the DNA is TGTGCCAGCAGCTCAGGACTCCGCCAGCCTAACTACAATGAGCAGTTCTTC. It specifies CASSSGLRQPNYNEQFF.

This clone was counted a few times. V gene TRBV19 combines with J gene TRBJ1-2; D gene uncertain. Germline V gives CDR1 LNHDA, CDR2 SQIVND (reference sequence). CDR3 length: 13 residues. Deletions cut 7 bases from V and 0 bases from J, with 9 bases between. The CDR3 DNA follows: TGTGCCAGTAACCCGGCTTCTAACTATGGCTACACCTTC. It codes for CASNPASNYGYTF. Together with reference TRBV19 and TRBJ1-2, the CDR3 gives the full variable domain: DGGITQSPKYLFRKEGQNVTLSCEQNLNHDAMYWYRQDPGQGLRLIYYSQIVNDFQKGDIAEGYSVSREKKESFPLTVTSAQKNPTAFYLCASNPASNYGYTFGSGTRLTVV.

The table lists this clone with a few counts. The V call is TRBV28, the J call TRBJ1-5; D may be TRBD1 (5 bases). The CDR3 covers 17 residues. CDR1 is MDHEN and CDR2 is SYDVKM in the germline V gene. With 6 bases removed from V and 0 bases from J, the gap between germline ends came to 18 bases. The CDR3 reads CASRWDRIPYSNQPQHF. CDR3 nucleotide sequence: TGTGCCAGCAGGTGGGACCGAATACCATATAGCAATCAGCCCCAGCATTTT.

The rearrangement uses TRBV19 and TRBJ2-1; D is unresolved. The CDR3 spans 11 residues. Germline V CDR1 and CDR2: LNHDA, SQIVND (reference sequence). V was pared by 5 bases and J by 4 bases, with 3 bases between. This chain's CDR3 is CASSVYNEQFF. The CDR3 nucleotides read TGTGCCAGTAGTGTTTACAATGAGCAGTTCTTC.

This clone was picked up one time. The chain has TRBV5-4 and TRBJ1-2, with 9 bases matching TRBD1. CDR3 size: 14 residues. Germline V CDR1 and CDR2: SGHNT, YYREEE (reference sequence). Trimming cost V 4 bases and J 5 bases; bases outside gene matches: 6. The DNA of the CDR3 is TGTGCCAGCAGCCACCGGACAGGGGCTTATGGCTACACCTTC. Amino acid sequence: CASSHRTGAYGYTF.

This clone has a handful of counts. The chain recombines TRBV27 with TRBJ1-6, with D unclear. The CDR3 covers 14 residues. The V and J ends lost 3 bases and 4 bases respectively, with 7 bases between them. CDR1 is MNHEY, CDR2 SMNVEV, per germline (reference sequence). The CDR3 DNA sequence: TGTGCCAGCAGTTTCCAGCCTTATAATTCACCCCTCCACTTT. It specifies CASSFQPYNSPLHF.

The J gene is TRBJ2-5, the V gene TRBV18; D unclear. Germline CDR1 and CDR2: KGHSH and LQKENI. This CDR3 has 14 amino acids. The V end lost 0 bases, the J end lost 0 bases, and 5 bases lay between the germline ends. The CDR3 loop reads CASSPPLYQETQYF. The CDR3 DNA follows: TGTGCCAGCTCACCACCCCTGTACCAAGAGACCCAGTACTTC.

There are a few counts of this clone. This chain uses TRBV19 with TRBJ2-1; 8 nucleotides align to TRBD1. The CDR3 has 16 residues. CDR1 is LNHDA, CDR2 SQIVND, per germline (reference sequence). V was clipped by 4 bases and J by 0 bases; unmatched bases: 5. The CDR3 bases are TGTGCCAGTAGTAGGGGACAGGTTATCTCCTACAATGAGCAGTTCTTC. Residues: CASSRGQVISYNEQFF.

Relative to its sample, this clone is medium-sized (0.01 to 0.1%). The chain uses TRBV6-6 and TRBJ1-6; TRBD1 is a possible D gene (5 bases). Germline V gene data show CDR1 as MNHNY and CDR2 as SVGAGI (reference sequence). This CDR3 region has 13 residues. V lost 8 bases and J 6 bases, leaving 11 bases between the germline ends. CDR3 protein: CASLGDGNSPLHF. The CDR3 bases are TGTGCCAGCCTGGGGGACGGTAATTCACCCCTCCACTTT.

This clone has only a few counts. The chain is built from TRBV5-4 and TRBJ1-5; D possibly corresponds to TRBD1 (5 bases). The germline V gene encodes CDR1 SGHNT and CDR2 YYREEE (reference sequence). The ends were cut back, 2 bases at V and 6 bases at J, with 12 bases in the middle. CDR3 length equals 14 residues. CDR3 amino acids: CASSLEPRGQPQHF. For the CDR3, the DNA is TGTGCCAGCAGCTTAGAGCCGAGGGGTCAGCCCCAGCATTTT.

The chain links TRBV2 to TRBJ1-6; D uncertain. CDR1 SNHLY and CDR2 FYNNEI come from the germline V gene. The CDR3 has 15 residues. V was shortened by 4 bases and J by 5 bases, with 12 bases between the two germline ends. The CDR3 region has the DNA TGTGCCAGCAGTGCTGGACGGATCAATAATTCACCCCTCCACTTT. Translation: CASSAGRINNSPLHF.

The CDR3 spells CASSPPDRAYYNEQFF. CDR3 DNA sequence: TGTGCCAGCAGTCCCCCCGACAGGGCCTACTACAATGAGCAGTTCTTC. The V and J genes are TRBV27 and TRBJ2-1, with TRBD1 matching over 7 bases. V was pared by 5 bases and J by 3 bases, with 10 bases of the junction left unmatched. The CDR3 totals 16 residues. Germline CDR1 reads MNHEY; CDR2 reads SMNVEV (reference sequence).

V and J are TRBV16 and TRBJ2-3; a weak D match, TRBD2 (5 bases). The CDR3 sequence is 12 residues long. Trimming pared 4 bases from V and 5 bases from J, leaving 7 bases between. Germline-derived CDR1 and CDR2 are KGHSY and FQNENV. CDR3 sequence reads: CASSLGVDTQYF. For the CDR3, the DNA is TGTGCCAGCAGCCTCGGGGTAGATACGCAGTATTTT. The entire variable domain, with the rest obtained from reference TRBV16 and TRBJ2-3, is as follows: GEEVAQTPKHLVRGEGQKAKLYCAPIKGHSYVFWYQQVLKNEFKFLISFQNENVFDETGMPKERFSAKCLPNSPCSLEIQATKLEDSAVYFCASSLGVDTQYFGPGTRLTVL.

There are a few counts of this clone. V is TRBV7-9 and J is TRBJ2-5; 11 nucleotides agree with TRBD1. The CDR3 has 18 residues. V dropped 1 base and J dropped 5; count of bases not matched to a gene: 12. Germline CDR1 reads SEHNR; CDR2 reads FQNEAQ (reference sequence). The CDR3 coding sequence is TGTGCCAGCAGCTTAGTCCCCTCCCGGACAGGGGGCTATGAGACCCAGTACTTC. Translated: CASSLVPSRTGGYETQYF.

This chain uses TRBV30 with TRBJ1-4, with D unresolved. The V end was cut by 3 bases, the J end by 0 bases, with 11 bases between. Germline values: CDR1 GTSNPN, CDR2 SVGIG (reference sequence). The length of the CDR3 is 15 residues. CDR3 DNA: TGTGCCTGGAGGCCGGGGAGGGCAACTAATGAAAAACTGTTTTTT. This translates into CAWRPGRATNEKLFF.

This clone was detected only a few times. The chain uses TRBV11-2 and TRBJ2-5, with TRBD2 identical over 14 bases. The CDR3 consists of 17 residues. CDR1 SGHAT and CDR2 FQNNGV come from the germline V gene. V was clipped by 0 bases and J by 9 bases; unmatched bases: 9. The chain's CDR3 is CASSLDRTSGRTVAQYF. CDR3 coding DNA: TGTGCCAGCAGCTTAGATCGGACTAGCGGGAGGACGGTGGCCCAGTACTTC.

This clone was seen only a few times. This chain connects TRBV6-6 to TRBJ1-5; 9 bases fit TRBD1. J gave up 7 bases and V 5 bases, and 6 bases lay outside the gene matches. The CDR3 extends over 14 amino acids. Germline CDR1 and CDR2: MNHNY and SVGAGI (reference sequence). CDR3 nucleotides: TGTGCCAGCAGTGATGGACAGGGGAGGCAGCCCCAGCATTTT. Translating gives CASSDGQGRQPQHF.

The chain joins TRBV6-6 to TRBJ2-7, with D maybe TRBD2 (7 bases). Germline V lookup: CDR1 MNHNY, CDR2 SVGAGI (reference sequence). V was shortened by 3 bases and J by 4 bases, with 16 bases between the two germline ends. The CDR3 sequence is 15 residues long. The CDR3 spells CASSYLQGRGYEQYF. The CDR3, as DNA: TGTGCCAGCAGTTATCTCCAGGGGCGGGGGTACGAGCAGTACTTC.

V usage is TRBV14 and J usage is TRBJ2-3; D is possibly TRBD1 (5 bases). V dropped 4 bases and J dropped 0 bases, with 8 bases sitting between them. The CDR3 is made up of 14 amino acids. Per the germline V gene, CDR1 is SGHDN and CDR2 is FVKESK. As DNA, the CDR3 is TGTGCCAGCAGCCCGAGACAGAGCACAGATACGCAGTATTTT. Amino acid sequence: CASSPRQSTDTQYF.